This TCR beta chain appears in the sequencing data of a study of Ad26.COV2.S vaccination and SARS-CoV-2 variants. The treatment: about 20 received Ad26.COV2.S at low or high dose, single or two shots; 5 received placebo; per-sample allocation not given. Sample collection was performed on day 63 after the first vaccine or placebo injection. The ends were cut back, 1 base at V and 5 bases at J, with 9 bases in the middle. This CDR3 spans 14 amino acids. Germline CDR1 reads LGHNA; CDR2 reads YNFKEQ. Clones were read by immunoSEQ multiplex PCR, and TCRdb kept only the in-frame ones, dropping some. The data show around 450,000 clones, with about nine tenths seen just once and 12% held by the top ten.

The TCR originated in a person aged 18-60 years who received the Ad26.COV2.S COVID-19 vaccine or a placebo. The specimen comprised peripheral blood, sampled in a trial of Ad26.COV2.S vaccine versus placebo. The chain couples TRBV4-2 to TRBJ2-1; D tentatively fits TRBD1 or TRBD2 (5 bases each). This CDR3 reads CASSQGDGNNEQFF. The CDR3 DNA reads TGTGCCAGCAGCCAAGGGGACGGGAACAATGAGCAGTTCTTC.